A single sample gave rise to the 16 T cell receptor beta chains below, sequenced in a study of T cell repertoires in ileal Crohn's disease. The table came from immunoSEQ multiplex PCR; TCRdb's copy has only in-frame clones and leaves some out. Here the sample spans 6,000 to 6,500 clones, around 79% being singletons. The sample was ileal tissue. Receptors originate from an adult with Crohn's disease.

The chain carries TRBV5-4 and TRBJ2-7, with D tentatively TRBD2 (6 bases). In germline, CDR1 is SGHNT, CDR2 YYREEE (reference sequence). The CDR3 extends over 15 amino acids. The V end was cut by 4 bases, the J end by 4 bases, with 18 bases between. CDR3 protein: CASSPAFGGPYEQYF. The CDR3 region has the DNA TGTGCCAGCAGCCCAGCGTTCGGAGGGCCTTACGAGCAGTACTTC.

The chain carries TRBV15 and TRBJ1-5; D not certain. This CDR3 has 15 residues. Trimming removed 3 bases at V and 3 bases at J, with 12 bases between. Germline V gene data show CDR1 as LNHNV and CDR2 as YYDKDF (reference sequence). CDR3 DNA: TGTGCCACCAGCAGTGGACCGGACTACAATCAGCCCCAGCATTTT. Translated: CATSSGPDYNQPQHF. Variable domain in full (rest from reference TRBV15 and TRBJ1-5): DAMVIQNPRYQVTQFGKPVTLSCSQTLNHNVMYWYQQKSSQAPKLLFHYYDKDFNNEADTPDNFQSRRPNTSFCFLDIRSPGLGDTAMYLCATSSGPDYNQPQHFGDGTRLSIL.

This clone was detected only a few times. The rearrangement joins TRBV27 to TRBJ1-5; D is possibly TRBD1 (5 bases). The V end was cut by 4 bases, the J end by 2 bases, with 9 bases between. Germline V lookup: CDR1 MNHEY, CDR2 SMNVEV (reference sequence). The CDR3 has 14 amino acids. The DNA for the CDR3 is TGTGCCAGCAGTTGGACATGGGGCAATCAGCCCCAGCATTTT. Its protein is CASSWTWGNQPQHF.

The chain recombines TRBV28 with TRBJ1-4, with 7 bases lining up with TRBD1. From germline, CDR1 is MDHEN and CDR2 SYDVKM. V shed 5 bases, J shed 0 bases, and the junction held 9 bases outside the gene matches. The CDR3 is 17 residues long. CDR3 in amino acids: CASSLRGQIATNEKLFF. CDR3 DNA sequence: TGTGCCAGCAGTCTTAGGGGACAGATCGCAACTAATGAAAAACTGTTTTTT.

This chain joins TRBV5-1 and TRBJ2-5; 12 nucleotides match TRBD2. Germline CDR1 reads SGHRS; CDR2 reads YFSETQ. The CDR3 length is 14 residues. Germline trimming cut 3 bases from V and 4 bases from J; bases unmatched to any gene: 1. The CDR3 is CASSWTSGAETQYF. The DNA for the CDR3 is TGCGCCAGCAGCTGGACTAGCGGGGCAGAGACCCAGTACTTC.

The chain recombines TRBV2 with TRBJ2-2; D perhaps matches TRBD2 (6 bases). The CDR3 sequence is 15 residues long. The V gene's germline CDR1 is SNHLY and CDR2 FYNNEI. With 6 bases removed from V and 6 bases from J, the gap between germline ends came to 17 bases. In nucleotides, the CDR3 is TGTGCCAGCAGAAGCTGGGGCGGGGTGGCCGGGGAGCTGTTTTTT. This codes for CASRSWGGVAGELFF.

This clone turned up a few times. The chain combines TRBV19 with TRBJ2-7; maybe TRBD1 (6 bases). The CDR3 extends over 15 amino acids. V lost 5 bases to trimming and J lost 0 bases, with 14 bases between them. Germline V gene data show CDR1 as LNHDA and CDR2 as SQIVND (reference sequence). CDR3 region: CASSPGSGASYEQYF. The CDR3 DNA is TGTGCCAGTAGTCCTGGGTCAGGGGCCTCCTACGAGCAGTACTTC.

V gene TRBV5-6 combines with J gene TRBJ1-2; 8 bases fit TRBD1. The length of the CDR3 is 14 residues. Trimming removed 6 bases from V and 7 bases from J; junction bases left unmatched: 11. Germline lookup yields CDR1 SGHDT and CDR2 YYEEEE. This CDR3 reads CASNPLEDRVGYTF. The CDR3 nucleotides read TGTGCCAGCAACCCTTTGGAGGACAGGGTTGGCTACACCTTC.

The chain is built from TRBV5-6 and TRBJ1-2, with 7 nucleotides matching TRBD1. Germline CDR1 reads SGHDT; CDR2 reads YYEEEE. CDR3 length: 15 amino acids. With V trimmed by 0 bases and J by 8 bases, 10 bases remained unmatched. The CDR3, as DNA: TGTGCCAGCAGCTTGGCTGGACAGGTCCGTGGAGGCTACACCTTC. Translation gives CASSLAGQVRGGYTF.

This clone showed up just once. V gene TRBV29-1 combines with J gene TRBJ2-3; 7 bases align to TRBD1. The germline V gene has CDR1 SQVTM and CDR2 ANQGSEA. The CDR3 has 14 residues. Trimming at V came to 4 bases and at J to 0 bases, leaving 4 bases not matched to a gene. In DNA form, the CDR3 reads TGCAGCGTTGTCCACAGGGGAAGCACAGATACGCAGTATTTT. Translation gives CSVVHRGSTDTQYF.

The V and J genes are TRBV6-1 and TRBJ2-1; 9 bases are a match to TRBD2. The CDR3 consists of 15 residues. Trimming cost V 3 bases and J 5 bases; bases outside gene matches: 5. CDR1 and CDR2 (germline): MNHNS, SASEGT. The CDR3 here is CASSDGGRVHNEQFF. The CDR3 DNA reads as TGTGCCAGCAGTGACGGCGGGAGGGTCCACAATGAGCAGTTCTTC.

The chain has TRBV27 and TRBJ2-7; TRBD2 aligns across 9 bases. The V and J ends lost 0 bases and 1 base, in that order; junction bases with no gene match: 19. CDR3 size: 21 residues. In germline, CDR1 is MNHEY, CDR2 SMNVEV (reference sequence). CDR3 bases: TGTGCCAGCAGTTTATCGAACCAAGCGGGAGGAAGAGCAGGCCCTTCCTACGAGCAGTACTTC. It codes for CASSLSNQAGGRAGPSYEQYF.

The genes are TRBV5-4 and TRBJ2-7; possible D gene TRBD2, 6 bases. Trimming removed 0 bases from V and 4 bases from J, with 17 bases in between. The CDR3 has 16 residues. Germline lookup yields CDR1 SGHNT and CDR2 YYREEE (reference sequence). CDR3 nucleotide sequence: TGTGCCAGCAGCTTGGGACTAGTTGGAGTAGAGTACGAGCAGTACTTC. This gives the protein CASSLGLVGVEYEQYF.

This chain links TRBV9 with TRBJ1-2; TRBD1 matches 7 bases. The V segment lost 0 bases and the J segment 7 bases; nucleotides outside the gene matches: 6. The germline CDR1 and CDR2 sequences are SGDLS and YYNGEE. CDR3 length equals 14 residues. DNA of the CDR3: TGTGCCAGCAGCGTAGCTGGGCAGGGGGTTGGCTACACCTTC. It translates to CASSVAGQGVGYTF.

The rearrangement links TRBV2 to TRBJ1-5; weak D call: TRBD1 (5 bases). Germline loops: CDR1 SNHLY, CDR2 FYNNEI. The CDR3 spans 12 residues. Trimming shortened V by 7 bases and J by 6 bases, and 10 bases separated the two germline ends. CDR3 sequence: CASNLDSQPQHF. Written as DNA, the CDR3 is TGTGCCAGCAATCTCGACAGTCAGCCCCAGCATTTT.

This clone has a single count. This chain connects TRBV14 to TRBJ2-1; TRBD2 agrees at 11 bases. The CDR3 runs 19 residues. CDR1 is SGHDN and CDR2 is FVKESK in the germline V gene. Trimming removed 1 base from V and 0 bases from J; junction bases left unmatched: 8. The CDR3 bases are TGTGCCAGCAGCCAAGTTGGTAGCGGGAGGGGGGGCTCCTACAATGAGCAGTTCTTC. Protein product: CASSQVGSGRGGSYNEQFF.